One and the same sample provided the 14 T cell receptor beta chains below, sequenced in a study of blood T cell repertoires in COVID-19. Only in-frame clones appear in the TCRdb table, and some are missing; sequencing was by immunoSEQ multiplex PCR. The sample contains 150,000 to 200,000 clones, 81% of which appear only once. The sample consisted of peripheral blood. Receptors originate from a woman aged 80 or older with COVID-19, enrolled during active disease.

The V and J genes are TRBV18 and TRBJ1-1; TRBD1 is a possible D gene (6 bases). Germline loops: CDR1 KGHSH, CDR2 LQKENI. Trimming cost V 3 bases and J 3 bases, with 11 bases left between them. CDR3 length equals 14 residues. DNA for the CDR3: TGTGCCAGCTCACCCGCAGGGGTTGACACTGAAGCTTTCTTT. Protein product: CASSPAGVDTEAFF.

The chain uses TRBV10-2 and TRBJ1-5, with D maybe TRBD1 (5 bases). The CDR3 is made up of 14 amino acids. Trimming removed 10 bases from V and 3 bases from J, with 16 bases in between. CDR1 is WSHSY, CDR2 SAAADI, per germline. The CDR3 region has the DNA TGCGCCACCGCTAAACAGGTCTCCAATCAGCCCCAGCATTTT. Encoded protein: CATAKQVSNQPQHF.

The J gene is TRBJ2-1, the V gene TRBV2; D call uncertain. Germline values: CDR1 SNHLY, CDR2 FYNNEI. V was cut by 3 bases and J by 0 bases, with 3 bases left in between. The CDR3 covers 13 residues. The CDR3 loop is CASSDSSYNEQFF. The DNA for the CDR3 is TGTGCCAGCAGTGATAGCTCCTACAATGAGCAGTTCTTC.

This clone was seen just once. This rearrangement joins TRBV11-3 to TRBJ1-1; a possible D gene is TRBD1 (6 bases). V lost 7 bases and J 2 bases, leaving 14 bases between the germline ends. The CDR3 contains 14 residues. Germline CDR1 and CDR2: SGHNT and YENEEA. The CDR3 sequence: CASTSGTPNTEAFF. The DNA for the CDR3 is TGTGCCAGCACCTCGGGGACACCCAACACTGAAGCTTTCTTT.

The chain links TRBV13 to TRBJ2-7; a weak D match, TRBD2 (5 bases). This CDR3 is 15 amino acids long. Germline V lookup: CDR1 PRHDT, CDR2 FYEKMQ (reference sequence). Trimming pared 0 bases from V and 2 bases from J, leaving 11 bases between. The CDR3: CASSLGREGTYEQYF. The CDR3 DNA is TGTGCCAGCAGCTTAGGCCGAGAGGGAACCTACGAGCAGTACTTC.

The V and J genes are TRBV5-1 and TRBJ2-5, with 12 nucleotides matching TRBD1. This CDR3 has 16 amino acids. Looked up from germline, CDR1 is SGHRS and CDR2 is YFSETQ. Trimming removed 0 bases from V and 5 bases from J; junction bases left unmatched: 5. The CDR3 coding sequence is TGCGCCAGCAGCTTGGCAGGGACAGGGGGCTCGGAGACCCAGTACTTC. Protein: CASSLAGTGGSETQYF.

V is TRBV7-9 and J is TRBJ1-2, with D possibly TRBD1 on 5 matching bases. The germline gives CDR1 SEHNR, CDR2 FQNEAQ (reference sequence). The length of the CDR3 is 16 residues. V gave up 3 bases and J gave up 2 bases, with 16 bases separating them. In DNA form, the CDR3 reads TGTGCCAGCAGCTTCTTTTCCCAAACAGGCAACTATGGCTACACCTTC. Translating gives CASSFFSQTGNYGYTF.

This chain connects TRBV28 to TRBJ2-7; TRBD2 matches 8 bases. Trimming took 2 bases from V and 0 from J; bases not matched to a gene: 6. Germline CDR1 and CDR2: MDHEN and SYDVKM. This CDR3 is 16 amino acids long. CDR3 loop: CASSLNGGGGSYEQYF. DNA for the CDR3: TGTGCCAGCAGTTTAAACGGGGGGGGAGGCTCCTACGAGCAGTACTTC.

The rearrangement joins TRBV6-1 to TRBJ2-1; D is undetermined. The ends were cut back, 1 base at V and 3 bases at J, with 16 bases in the middle. CDR1 MNHNS and CDR2 SASEGT come from the germline V gene. This CDR3 is built from 17 residues. Here the CDR3 DNA reads TGTGCCAGCAGTGAAGTGGGCATAGTGGGCCTCTACAATGAGCAGTTCTTC. As protein: CASSEVGIVGLYNEQFF.

The chain couples TRBV19 to TRBJ1-1; perhaps TRBD1 as D (5 bases). The CDR3 totals 20 residues. Looked up from germline, CDR1 is LNHDA and CDR2 is SQIVND (reference sequence). The V and J ends lost 2 bases and 3 bases respectively, with 28 bases between them. The CDR3 sequence: CASSISEVGGVLGRDTEAFF. In DNA form, the CDR3 reads TGTGCCAGTAGTATAAGTGAAGTCGGGGGAGTCTTAGGAAGGGACACTGAAGCTTTCTTT.

CDR3 sequence: CASSLGQRNEQFF. The CDR3, as DNA: TGCGCCAGCAGCTTGGGACAGCGCAATGAGCAGTTCTTC. This chain links TRBV5-1 with TRBJ2-1; possibly TRBD1 for D (5 bases). The germline V gene encodes CDR1 SGHRS and CDR2 YFSETQ. The V end was cut by 0 bases, the J end by 6 bases, with 7 bases between. The CDR3 length is 13 residues.

The chain couples TRBV5-1 to TRBJ2-1; unclear D gene. The CDR3 runs 13 residues. Germline V gene data show CDR1 as SGHRS and CDR2 as YFSETQ. Trimming pared 4 bases from V and 2 bases from J, leaving 7 bases between. The CDR3 DNA is TGCGCCAGCAGCCTTAGCCCCTACAATGAGCAGTTCTTC. Encoded protein: CASSLSPYNEQFF.

The chain joins TRBV2 to TRBJ2-5; the match to TRBD2 covers 11 bases. The germline CDR1 and CDR2 sequences are SNHLY and FYNNEI. The V segment lost 3 bases and the J segment 1 base; nucleotides outside the gene matches: 1. This CDR3 contains 15 residues. DNA for the CDR3: TGTGCCAGCAGTGAGGGGACTAGCGGCCAAGAGACCCAGTACTTC. It encodes CASSEGTSGQETQYF.

CDR3 sequence reads: CASSYSNGLEAFF. DNA of the CDR3: TGTGCCAGCAGTTACTCTAATGGCCTCGAAGCTTTCTTT. The chain couples TRBV6-5 to TRBJ1-1; D is unresolved. V was shortened by 0 bases and J by 8 bases, with 10 bases between the two germline ends. The length of the CDR3 is 13 residues. Germline CDR1 reads MNHEY; CDR2 reads SVGAGI.